Given below is one TCR beta chain in context. Its antigen remains unidentified. This specimen comes from a study of long-term antiretroviral therapy in people with HIV. Trimming pared 0 bases from V and 6 bases from J, leaving 20 bases between. The CDR3 has 18 residues. The V gene's germline CDR1 is KGHSH and CDR2 LQKENI. Study-level findings and limits: Patients on ART gained diversity, which nonetheless stayed below transplant donor controls. Controls had broader CDR3 length ranges than HIV repertoires did. Within the repertoire, clones expanded before ART were dominant at all time points.

A v3.0 immunoSEQ assay was performed at survey level. Measured with immunoSEQ multiplex PCR; TCRdb has only the in-frame clones, and not every one. The sample consists of roughly 17,000 clones, about 81% of them appearing once. Before they underwent DNA extraction, samples held 1-10 million cryopreserved PBMC. The sequence derives from a man aged 18 to 30 with HIV. The sample in question was unsorted PBMCs, obtained 0.3 years after starting antiretroviral therapy. The V and J genes are TRBV18 and TRBJ1-4; D is uncertain. CDR3 DNA sequence: TGTGCCAGCTCACCACCGGGTTCCTCCGGCGGAGTGGATGAAAAACTGTTTTTT. Translated, it gives CASSPPGSSGGVDEKLFF. Drawing the rest from reference TRBV18 and TRBJ1-4, the complete variable domain is NAGVMQNPRHLVRRRGQEARLRCSPMKGHSHVYWYRQLPEEGLKFMVYLQKENIIDESGMPKERFSAEFPKEGPSILRIQQVVRGDSAAYFCASSPPGSSGGVDEKLFFGSGTQLSVL.